What follows are 2 T cell receptor beta chains derived from one specimen sequenced in a study of identical twins. TCRdb ran MiXCR on the 5' RACE reads and lists one entry per CDR3 protein. The table includes about 470,000 distinct CDR3 sequences, 20% to 25% detected once. The same data also contributed to another study, on T cells expressing NK-cell markers.

The sequenced sample was CD4+ T cells sorted from blood. These receptor sequences come from a young woman in good health.

In this sample, this clonotype turned up a few times. J is TRBJ2-5 and V is TRBV7-8; tentative D call: TRBD1 (7 bases). The germline CDR1 and CDR2 sequences are SGHVS and FQNEAQ. V lost 5 bases to trimming and J lost 5 bases, with 18 bases between them. The CDR3 is 15 amino acids. The CDR3 sequence: CASSAQGGRGETQYF. Here the CDR3 DNA reads TGTGCCAGCAGCGCCCAGGGGGGTCGGGGGGAGACCCAGTACTTC.

The sample holds a few counts of this clonotype. The gene calls are TRBV9 and TRBJ2-1, with 12 bases fitting TRBD2. Germline lookup yields CDR1 SGDLS and CDR2 YYNGEE. Trimming at V came to 5 bases and at J to 10 bases, leaving 7 bases not matched to a gene. This CDR3 is built from 14 residues. The CDR3 DNA is TGTGCCAGCAGTCAGACTAGCGGGAGTAGGGAGCAGTTCTTC. Its translation: CASSQTSGSREQFF.